Shown below are 29 T cell receptor beta chains from a single sample sequenced in a study of blood T cell repertoires in COVID-19. The table came from immunoSEQ multiplex PCR; TCRdb's copy has only in-frame clones and leaves some out. Of approximately 140,000 clones in the sample, around 90% were seen once. Sequenced: PBMCs or T cells enriched from blood (not recorded which). These receptors all stem from a middle-aged woman who had been exposed to COVID-19.

This clone was detected once. The V gene is TRBV28, the J gene TRBJ1-2; 8 nucleotides align to TRBD1. The CDR3 contains 14 residues. Germline V CDR1 and CDR2: MDHEN, SYDVKM. The V and J ends lost 5 bases and 7 bases, in that order; junction bases with no gene match: 9. CDR3 nucleotide sequence: TGTGCCAGCAGTCGCTCGGACAGGGCTGGTGGCTACACCTTC. It codes for CASSRSDRAGGYTF.

V usage is TRBV10-1 and J usage is TRBJ1-5; no clear D. In germline, CDR1 is WNHNN, CDR2 SYGVQD (reference sequence). V dropped 5 bases and J dropped 5 bases, with 10 bases sitting between them. This CDR3 is 13 amino acids long. For the CDR3, the DNA is TGCGCCAGCAGTCCCGTGGGCGATCAGCCCCAGCATTTT. It codes for CASSPVGDQPQHF.

J is TRBJ1-4 and V is TRBV4-1; 8 nucleotides match TRBD1. The CDR3 has 15 amino acids. V trimming: 4 bases; J trimming: 12 bases; junction bases outside the gene matches: 13. CDR1 MGHRA and CDR2 YSYEKL come from the germline V gene. This chain's CDR3 is CASSPGTGGVGELFF. The CDR3 DNA reads TGCGCCAGCAGCCCCGGGACAGGAGGGGTGGGGGAACTGTTTTTT.

This sequence joins TRBV11-2 and TRBJ1-4; D might be TRBD1 (5 bases). CDR1 and CDR2 (germline): SGHAT, FQNNGV. This CDR3 has 14 amino acids. Trimming pared 0 bases from V and 12 bases from J, leaving 14 bases between. In DNA form, the CDR3 reads TGTGCCAGCAGCTTAGAACGGAGACCAGGGCAACTGTTTTTT. This codes for CASSLERRPGQLFF. The variable domain in full, completed from reference TRBV11-2 and TRBJ1-4, reads EAGVAQSPRYKIIEKRQSVAFWCNPISGHATLYWYQQILGQGPKLLIQFQNNGVVDDSQLPKDRFSAERLKGVDSTLKIQPAKLEDSAVYLCASSLERRPGQLFFGSGTQLSVL.

V gene TRBV7-9 combines with J gene TRBJ2-7; 12 positions agree with TRBD1. The CDR3 covers 16 residues. The germline gives CDR1 SEHNR, CDR2 FQNEAQ (reference sequence). V dropped 6 bases and J dropped 3; count of bases not matched to a gene: 9. The DNA for the CDR3 is TGTGCCAGCAGGCCCGGGACAGGGGGCGTGGGCTACGAGCAGTACTTC. Protein product: CASRPGTGGVGYEQYF.

V usage is TRBV7-9 and J usage is TRBJ2-2; D unclear. Trimming cost V 1 base and J 1 base, with 13 bases left between them. Germline loops: CDR1 SEHNR, CDR2 FQNEAQ (reference sequence). The CDR3 is 17 residues long. CDR3 sequence reads: CASSLVTGHLNTGELFF. The CDR3 region has the DNA TGTGCCAGCAGCTTAGTAACCGGTCACCTGAACACCGGGGAGCTGTTTTTT.

The chain employs TRBV6-5 and TRBJ1-1; D ambiguous. The germline V gene encodes CDR1 MNHEY and CDR2 SVGAGI. The CDR3 totals 13 residues. V was trimmed by 6 bases and J by 2 bases, leaving 10 bases between them. CDR3 protein: CASRRVFNTEAFF. Here the CDR3 DNA reads TGTGCCAGCAGACGGGTCTTCAACACTGAAGCTTTCTTT.

The rearrangement uses TRBV6-5 and TRBJ2-7; TRBD2 might be the D (6 bases). CDR1 is MNHEY, CDR2 SVGAGI, per germline. The CDR3 runs 16 residues. With 1 base removed from V and 0 bases from J, the gap between germline ends came to 13 bases. The DNA for the CDR3 is TGTGCCAGCAGTTACTTAAGGGGAGGTACCTCCTACGAGCAGTACTTC. Its translation: CASSYLRGGTSYEQYF.

This rearrangement joins TRBV7-2 to TRBJ2-1; 7 bases align to TRBD2. Trimming cost V 4 bases and J 1 base; bases outside gene matches: 4. The CDR3 runs 15 residues. Germline CDR1 and CDR2: SGHTA and FQGNSA. The CDR3 sequence is CASSSAGRSYNEQFF. The CDR3 nucleotides read TGTGCCAGCAGCTCAGCGGGGAGGTCCTACAATGAGCAGTTCTTC.

The rearrangement joins TRBV5-1 to TRBJ2-1, with 8 bases fitting TRBD1. V trimming: 2 bases; J trimming: 0 bases; junction bases outside the gene matches: 7. Germline loops: CDR1 SGHRS, CDR2 YFSETQ. The CDR3 length is 17 residues. Here the CDR3 reads CASSFTPGQGSYNEQFF. The CDR3 DNA sequence: TGCGCCAGCAGCTTCACCCCCGGACAGGGCTCCTACAATGAGCAGTTCTTC.

The rearrangement uses TRBV2 and TRBJ1-1; 7 bases line up with TRBD1. Germline values: CDR1 SNHLY, CDR2 FYNNEI. V shed 6 bases and J 5 bases; nucleotides not matched to a gene: 9. The CDR3 length is 14 residues. CDR3 nucleotides: TGTGCCAGCAGATTGGACAGGTTGTCAACTGAAGCTTTCTTT. It encodes CASRLDRLSTEAFF.

In its sample, this clone was seen many times. CDR3 coding DNA: TGCGCCAGCAGCCAAGAGGAGAGGGGGCTGGAAGGGGCCAACGTCCTGACTTTC. Protein sequence: CASSQEERGLEGANVLTF. The rearrangement links TRBV4-1 to TRBJ2-6; 7 bases are shared with TRBD1. Germline V lookup: CDR1 MGHRA, CDR2 YSYEKL. V dropped 0 bases and J dropped 4; count of bases not matched to a gene: 9. CDR3 length: 18 amino acids.

The rearrangement joins TRBV5-6 to TRBJ1-4; D unclear. This CDR3 comprises 13 residues. From germline, CDR1 is SGHDT and CDR2 YYEEEE. The V end was cut by 2 bases, the J end by 5 bases, with 7 bases between. The CDR3 sequence: CASSFSRNEKLFF. CDR3 coding DNA: TGTGCCAGCAGCTTTTCGCGGAATGAAAAACTGTTTTTT. Full variable domain (remainder filled in from reference TRBV5-6 and TRBJ1-4): DAGVTQSPTHLIKTRGQQVTLRCSPKSGHDTVSWYQQALGQGPQFIFQYYEEEERQRGNFPDRFSGHQFPNYSSELNVNALLLGDSALYLCASSFSRNEKLFFGSGTQLSVL.

This chain links TRBV4-3 with TRBJ1-5; D ambiguous. The CDR3 consists of 13 residues. CDR1 and CDR2 (germline): LGHNA, YSLEER. Between the trimmed V and J ends, which lost 1 base and 6 bases, there was a span of 7 bases. Here the CDR3 reads CASSQGSGQPQHF. The CDR3 nucleotides are TGCGCCAGCAGCCAAGGTTCGGGTCAGCCCCAGCATTTT.

This clone was seen only a few times. This chain links TRBV19 with TRBJ1-4; tentatively, D is TRBD1 (5 bases). This CDR3 comprises 15 residues. Trimming shortened V by 1 base and J by 4 bases, and 10 bases separated the two germline ends. CDR1 is LNHDA and CDR2 is SQIVND in the germline V gene (reference sequence). This chain's CDR3 is CASSIVRDRNEKLFF. DNA of the CDR3: TGTGCCAGTAGTATAGTCAGGGATCGTAATGAAAAACTGTTTTTT.

The V call is TRBV11-3, the J call TRBJ1-1; no definite D call. The length of the CDR3 is 14 residues. V lost 6 bases, J lost 0 bases, and 11 bases lay in between. Per the germline V gene, CDR1 is SGHNT and CDR2 is YENEEA. This chain's CDR3 is CASSQQKMNTEAFF. The DNA for the CDR3 is TGTGCCAGCAGTCAACAGAAAATGAACACTGAAGCTTTCTTT.

This clone appeared a single time. The rearrangement joins TRBV5-1 to TRBJ1-4; D may be TRBD1 (6 bases). CDR3 length equals 14 residues. The germline V gene has CDR1 SGHRS and CDR2 YFSETQ. Trimming cost V 7 bases and J 7 bases, with 17 bases left between them. The CDR3 region is CASSFESRGEKLFF. Here the CDR3 DNA reads TGCGCCAGCTCCTTCGAGAGCAGGGGTGAAAAACTGTTTTTT.

The chain links TRBV5-3 to TRBJ2-5, with D perhaps TRBD2 (6 bases). TRBV5-3 is designated an ORF whose function remains uncertain. This CDR3 is 16 amino acids long. The V end lost 1 base, the J end lost 2 bases, and 15 bases lay between the germline ends. The CDR3 sequence: CARSLMRDEAQETQYF. In nucleotides, the CDR3 is TGTGCCAGAAGCTTGATGCGGGATGAGGCACAAGAGACCCAGTACTTC.

The V gene is TRBV23-1, the J gene TRBJ2-7; 7 bases are shared with TRBD1. TRBV23-1 is placed among ORFs of uncertain function. With V trimmed by 4 bases and J by 2 bases, 8 bases remained unmatched. The CDR3 extends over 15 amino acids. The CDR3 DNA follows: TGCGCCAGCAGTCCCCGGAGACAGGGCCCCTACGAGCAGTACTTC. Residues: CASSPRRQGPYEQYF.

The genes are TRBV19 and TRBJ1-1, with D perhaps TRBD1 (5 bases). CDR1 is LNHDA, CDR2 SQIVND, per germline (reference sequence). The V gene lost 5 bases and the J gene lost 2 bases, with 12 bases spanning the gap. The CDR3 spans 14 residues. The CDR3 sequence is CASSSPTANTEAFF. In DNA form, the CDR3 reads TGTGCCAGTAGTTCACCGACAGCCAACACTGAAGCTTTCTTT. Using reference TRBV19 and TRBJ1-1 for the parts outside the CDR3, the full variable domain is DGGITQSPKYLFRKEGQNVTLSCEQNLNHDAMYWYRQDPGQGLRLIYYSQIVNDFQKGDIAEGYSVSREKKESFPLTVTSAQKNPTAFYLCASSSPTANTEAFFGQGTRLTVV.

This clone was recorded a few times. This chain connects TRBV5-1 to TRBJ1-1, with TRBD1 as a possible D gene (5 bases). The CDR3 is 16 residues long. In germline, CDR1 is SGHRS, CDR2 YFSETQ. Trimming took 4 bases from V and 0 from J, leaving 16 bases between them. DNA of the CDR3: TGCGCCAGCAGCCGGGAGGTGGGACGCATGAACACTGAAGCTTTCTTT. It is translated as CASSREVGRMNTEAFF.

V is TRBV5-1 and J is TRBJ2-7; 12 bases are a match to TRBD1. The CDR3 covers 15 residues. Germline V gene lookup returns CDR1 SGHRS and CDR2 YFSETQ. With V trimmed by 3 bases and J by 7 bases, 8 bases remained unmatched. CDR3 sequence (DNA): TGCGCCAGCAGCTCGGCGGGACAGGGGGCGAGGGAGCAGTACTTC. Protein: CASSSAGQGAREQYF. Based on the CDR3 plus reference TRBV5-1 and TRBJ2-7, the full variable domain is KAGVTQTPRYLIKTRGQQVTLSCSPISGHRSVSWYQQTPGQGLQFLFEYFSETQRNKGNFPGRFSGRQFSNSRSEMNVSTLELGDSALYLCASSSAGQGAREQYFGPGTRLTVT.

This clone was recorded a few times. The V gene is TRBV2, the J gene TRBJ1-1; the D gene is possibly TRBD1 (5 bases). V lost 10 bases and J 0 bases, leaving 12 bases between the germline ends. Germline V gene lookup returns CDR1 SNHLY and CDR2 FYNNEI. The CDR3 is made up of 13 amino acids. CDR3 protein: CANSPGVNTEAFF. CDR3 in DNA: TGTGCCAACTCACCGGGGGTGAACACTGAAGCTTTCTTT.

CDR3 region: CASSQEAVRQIYEQYF. The CDR3, as DNA: TGCGCCAGCAGCCAAGAGGCTGTTAGACAGATCTACGAGCAGTACTTC. V gene TRBV4-1 combines with J gene TRBJ2-7; D may be TRBD1 (5 bases). CDR3 length: 16 residues. V shed 0 bases and J shed 3 bases, with 15 bases lying between them. Germline assignment: CDR1 MGHRA and CDR2 YSYEKL.

J is TRBJ1-2 and V is TRBV3-1 (or the pseudogene TRBV3-2); D is unresolved. V was pared by 4 bases and J by 5 bases, with 5 bases between. In germline, CDR1 is LGHDT, CDR2 YNNKEL (reference sequence). The CDR3 covers 11 residues. CDR3 nucleotides: TGTGCCAGCAGCCTGAGATATGGCTACACCTTC. It codes for CASSLRYGYTF.

This clone showed up just once. Other DNA sequences in this specimen translate into the identical CDR3. V gene TRBV11-2 combines with J gene TRBJ1-1, with a possible D match to TRBD1 (5 bases). V gave up 1 base and J gave up 1 base, with 7 bases separating them. The length of the CDR3 is 14 residues. In germline, CDR1 is SGHAT, CDR2 FQNNGV. The CDR3 is CASSLVGGNTEAFF. The CDR3 DNA reads TGTGCCAGCAGCTTAGTGGGGGGGAACACTGAAGCTTTCTTT.

J is TRBJ2-1 and V is TRBV4-3; D not resolved. The CDR3 has 15 residues. Germline V CDR1 and CDR2: LGHNA, YSLEER. V lost 0 bases, J lost 0 bases, and 6 bases lay in between. Here the CDR3 DNA reads TGCGCCAGCAGCCAAGAAAAGAGCTCCTACAATGAGCAGTTCTTC. It codes for CASSQEKSSYNEQFF.

This chain links TRBV9 with TRBJ2-3; 8 bases map to TRBD1. V lost 3 bases, J lost 4 bases, and 10 bases stayed unmatched. This CDR3 comprises 16 residues. Germline values: CDR1 SGDLS, CDR2 YYNGEE. In DNA, the CDR3 is TGTGCCAGCAGCGGGACAGGGAAAGAATTTCCAGATACGCAGTATTTT. Translation gives CASSGTGKEFPDTQYF.

This clone showed up just once. This chain joins TRBV7-9 and TRBJ1-4; D gene uncertain. Germline values: CDR1 SEHNR, CDR2 FQNEAQ (reference sequence). The CDR3 consists of 12 residues. V lost 5 bases and J 6 bases, leaving 7 bases between the germline ends. CDR3 loop: CASSPTYEKLFF. The CDR3 region has the DNA TGTGCCAGCAGCCCTACCTATGAAAAACTGTTTTTT.